Below are 22 T cell receptor beta chains sequenced from a single sample in a study of human thymus T cells (dated by TCRdb to 2020 to 2022). To prepare the library, the immunoSEQ multiplex PCR assay was applied. TCRdb obtained this table from immuneACCESS and retained in-frame rearrangements with V and J assigned. These tables miss some clones; where compared with another copy, unresolved V genes account for less than half of the shortfall, and the remainder is unexplained. This sample gives some 57,000 clones in total; nearly 95% of them show up just once. The ten largest account for 5.5% to 7% of the sample. The sequenced sample consisted of blood. The receptors were gathered from a boy under two years old with a congenital heart defect but otherwise immunologically healthy.

This chain links TRBV27 with TRBJ2-7; the D gene is possibly TRBD1 (6 bases). The V end lost 7 bases, the J end lost 5 bases, and 12 bases lay between the germline ends. The germline CDR1 and CDR2 sequences are MNHEY and SMNVEV (reference sequence). CDR3 length: 12 residues. CDR3 bases: TGTGCCAGCATCAACAGGGCCCACGAGCAGTACTTC. It codes for CASINRAHEQYF.

The V call is TRBV7-2, the J call TRBJ1-5, with 9 bases aligning to TRBD1. CDR3 length: 19 amino acids. Germline loops: CDR1 SGHTA, CDR2 FQGNSA. Trimming removed 5 bases from V and 0 bases from J; junction bases left unmatched: 14. CDR3 protein: CASSPGGGGQGYSNQPQHF. In DNA form, the CDR3 reads TGTGCCAGCAGCCCTGGGGGAGGGGGACAGGGTTATAGCAATCAGCCCCAGCATTTT.

The rearrangement links TRBV2 to TRBJ2-1; the match to TRBD1 covers 11 bases. Losses at the gene ends were 2 bases for V and 9 bases for J; bases not matched to a gene: 6. This CDR3 contains 15 residues. In germline, CDR1 is SNHLY, CDR2 FYNNEI. The CDR3 nucleotides read TGTGCCAGCAGTGAATGGGACAGGGGGAACGGTGAGCAGTTCTTC. Amino acid sequence: CASSEWDRGNGEQFF.

This chain connects TRBV10-3 to TRBJ1-2; D is ambiguous. Trimming stripped 3 bases from V and 2 bases from J, with 10 bases between. The CDR3 extends over 14 amino acids. The germline gives CDR1 ENHRY, CDR2 SYGVKD. The CDR3 spells CAISEIKGNYGYTF. The CDR3 DNA reads TGTGCCATCAGTGAAATCAAGGGAAACTATGGCTACACCTTC.

The J gene is TRBJ1-4, the V gene TRBV4-1; perhaps TRBD1 as D (6 bases). The V end was cut by 2 bases, the J end by 8 bases, with 15 bases between. From germline, CDR1 is MGHRA and CDR2 YSYEKL. The CDR3 length is 15 residues. The CDR3 protein is CASSQSGARDEKLFF. The CDR3 DNA reads as TGCGCCAGCAGCCAATCAGGGGCGCGGGACGAAAAACTGTTTTTT.

The rearrangement links TRBV18 to TRBJ2-2; D possibly uses TRBD1 or TRBD2 (5 bases each). V was clipped by 8 bases and J by 1 base, with 11 bases between them. Germline values: CDR1 KGHSH, CDR2 LQKENI. The CDR3 loop spans 14 amino acids. The CDR3, as DNA: TGTGCCAGCGATCGGGGCGTGAACACCGGGGAGCTGTTTTTT. It encodes CASDRGVNTGELFF. Variable domain in full (rest from reference TRBV18 and TRBJ2-2): NAGVMQNPRHLVRRRGQEARLRCSPMKGHSHVYWYRQLPEEGLKFMVYLQKENIIDESGMPKERFSAEFPKEGPSILRIQQVVRGDSAAYFCASDRGVNTGELFFGEGSRLTVL.

The V call is TRBV10-3, the J call TRBJ2-1; D call uncertain. The V end lost 7 bases, the J end lost 7 bases, and 8 bases lay between the germline ends. CDR1 is ENHRY and CDR2 is SYGVKD in the germline V gene. The CDR3 contains 11 residues. CDR3 nucleotide sequence: TGTGCCATCAATACCGGTAATGAGCAGTTCTTC. It is translated as CAINTGNEQFF.

The rearrangement uses TRBV5-3 and TRBJ1-1; possible D gene TRBD1, 5 bases. TRBV5-3 is given ORF status, its function remaining uncertain. V lost 1 base and J lost 0, with 10 bases in between. The CDR3 spans 15 residues. CDR3 sequence: CARSLIQGLNTEAFF. The DNA of the CDR3 is TGTGCCAGAAGCTTGATCCAGGGACTGAACACTGAAGCTTTCTTT.

The chain combines TRBV11-2 with TRBJ2-7, with TRBD2 matching 11 bases. This CDR3 spans 14 amino acids. Germline trimming cut 3 bases from V and 4 bases from J; bases unmatched to any gene: 2. The germline gives CDR1 SGHAT, CDR2 FQNNGV. The DNA of the CDR3 is TGTGCCAGCAGCTTTAGCGGGGGGGCTTACGAGCAGTACTTC. This sequence encodes CASSFSGGAYEQYF.

The V and J genes are TRBV12-5 and TRBJ2-3; either TRBD1 or TRBD2 may fit D (5 bases each). Trimming stripped 3 bases from V and 0 bases from J, with 7 bases between. Germline V CDR1 and CDR2: LGHNT, FRNRAP. This CDR3 comprises 14 residues. CDR3: CASGFWDSTDTQYF. CDR3 bases: TGTGCTAGTGGTTTTTGGGACAGCACAGATACGCAGTATTTT.

This sequence joins TRBV5-4 and TRBJ2-5; D might be TRBD1 (5 bases). Germline CDR1 reads SGHNT; CDR2 reads YYREEE (reference sequence). The CDR3 is made up of 12 amino acids. Trimming pared 0 bases from V and 5 bases from J, leaving 5 bases between. The CDR3 here is CASSLDRETQYF. The CDR3 DNA reads as TGTGCCAGCAGCTTGGACAGGGAGACCCAGTACTTC.

This chain connects TRBV11-2 to TRBJ1-5; D is uncertain. CDR1 and CDR2 (germline): SGHAT, FQNNGV. V was clipped by 3 bases and J by 2 bases, with 5 bases between them. CDR3 length equals 13 residues. Here the CDR3 DNA reads TGTGCCAGCAGCTTTGGGGGCAATCAGCCCCAGCATTTT. Its translation is CASSFGGNQPQHF.

The chain uses TRBV4-2 and TRBJ2-5; 10 bases match TRBD2. CDR1 and CDR2 from the germline V gene are LGHNA and YNFKEQ. J lost 3 bases, V lost 1 base, and 5 bases had no gene match. The CDR3 sequence is 16 residues long. The CDR3 region is CASSQGLSGGEETQYF. CDR3 DNA sequence: TGTGCCAGCAGCCAAGGACTCAGCGGGGGGGAAGAGACCCAGTACTTC.

The J gene is TRBJ2-3, the V gene TRBV5-8; 10 bases are shared with TRBD2. J gave up 2 bases and V 4 bases, and 7 bases lay outside the gene matches. Germline V CDR1 and CDR2: SGHTS, YDEGEE. This CDR3 spans 16 amino acids. The CDR3 loop is CASSRPSGRATDTQYF. CDR3 DNA sequence: TGTGCCAGCAGCAGACCAAGCGGGAGGGCCACAGATACGCAGTATTTT.

This clone came up once. The rearrangement links TRBV5-4 to TRBJ1-2, with 7 nucleotides matching TRBD1. This CDR3 spans 12 amino acids. J was trimmed by 8 bases and V by 2 bases; bases with no gene match: 3. Germline loops: CDR1 SGHNT, CDR2 YYREEE (reference sequence). As DNA, the CDR3 is TGTGCCAGCAGCTTCGACAGGGAGGGCTACACCTTC. Protein product: CASSFDREGYTF.

The chain couples TRBV5-1 to TRBJ2-7, with 7 bases that match TRBD1. The CDR3 has 15 amino acids. Germline V lookup: CDR1 SGHRS, CDR2 YFSETQ. The J segment lost 0 bases and the V segment lost 4 bases, leaving 7 bases of the junction unmatched. This chain's CDR3 is CASSPVGTASYEQYF. CDR3 coding DNA: TGCGCCAGCAGCCCGGTGGGGACAGCCTCCTACGAGCAGTACTTC. Variable domain in full (rest from reference TRBV5-1 and TRBJ2-7): KAGVTQTPRYLIKTRGQQVTLSCSPISGHRSVSWYQQTPGQGLQFLFEYFSETQRNKGNFPGRFSGRQFSNSRSEMNVSTLELGDSALYLCASSPVGTASYEQYFGPGTRLTVT.

The chain is built from TRBV4-2 and TRBJ2-7, with D tentatively TRBD1 or TRBD2 (5 bases each). Per the germline V gene, CDR1 is LGHNA and CDR2 is YNFKEQ. V was pared by 0 bases and J by 2 bases, with 14 bases between. The CDR3 consists of 16 residues. The CDR3 loop is CASSQDLTGPPYEQYF. CDR3 sequence (DNA): TGTGCCAGCAGCCAAGATTTGACGGGACCCCCCTACGAGCAGTACTTC.

The chain combines TRBV18 with TRBJ2-1, with TRBD2 as a possible D gene (6 bases). Germline V gene sequence: CDR1 KGHSH, CDR2 LQKENI. The V end was cut by 4 bases, the J end by 8 bases, with 18 bases between. This CDR3 contains 15 residues. The CDR3 sequence: CASSLTSTSRDEQFF. DNA for the CDR3: TGTGCCAGCTCACTTACTAGCACTTCGAGGGATGAGCAGTTCTTC.

The CDR3 nucleotides are TGTGCCAGTAGTATTTCAGGCCACACTGAAGCTTTCTTT. Protein: CASSISGHTEAFF. The chain carries TRBV19 and TRBJ1-1, with D unclear. From germline, CDR1 is LNHDA and CDR2 SQIVND (reference sequence). V lost 3 bases to trimming and J lost 3 bases, with 8 bases between them. This CDR3 is 13 amino acids long.

The chain couples TRBV27 to TRBJ1-1; a weak D match, TRBD1 (5 bases). V was clipped by 6 bases and J by 1 base, with 12 bases between them. Germline V gives CDR1 MNHEY, CDR2 SMNVEV (reference sequence). The length of the CDR3 is 14 residues. As DNA, the CDR3 is TGTGCCAGCAGCCCCCCGGGGGGGAACACTGAAGCTTTCTTT. It yields the protein CASSPPGGNTEAFF.

The rearrangement uses TRBV27 and TRBJ1-2; D gene unclear. This CDR3 region has 16 residues. From germline, CDR1 is MNHEY and CDR2 SMNVEV (reference sequence). V was shortened by 2 bases and J by 2 bases, with 15 bases between the two germline ends. The CDR3 here is CASSLMGLTKNYGYTF. The CDR3 nucleotides are TGTGCCAGCAGTTTAATGGGGTTAACCAAGAACTATGGCTACACCTTC.

The chain couples TRBV19 to TRBJ2-7; the D gene is possibly TRBD1 (6 bases). Trimming took 3 bases from V and 4 from J, leaving 13 bases between them. The CDR3 totals 14 residues. CDR1 LNHDA and CDR2 SQIVND come from the germline V gene (reference sequence). CDR3 amino acids: CASSIVTGSYEQYF. In DNA, the CDR3 is TGTGCCAGTAGTATTGTAACAGGGAGTTACGAGCAGTACTTC. Together with reference TRBV19 and TRBJ2-7, the CDR3 gives the full variable domain: DGGITQSPKYLFRKEGQNVTLSCEQNLNHDAMYWYRQDPGQGLRLIYYSQIVNDFQKGDIAEGYSVSREKKESFPLTVTSAQKNPTAFYLCASSIVTGSYEQYFGPGTRLTVT.